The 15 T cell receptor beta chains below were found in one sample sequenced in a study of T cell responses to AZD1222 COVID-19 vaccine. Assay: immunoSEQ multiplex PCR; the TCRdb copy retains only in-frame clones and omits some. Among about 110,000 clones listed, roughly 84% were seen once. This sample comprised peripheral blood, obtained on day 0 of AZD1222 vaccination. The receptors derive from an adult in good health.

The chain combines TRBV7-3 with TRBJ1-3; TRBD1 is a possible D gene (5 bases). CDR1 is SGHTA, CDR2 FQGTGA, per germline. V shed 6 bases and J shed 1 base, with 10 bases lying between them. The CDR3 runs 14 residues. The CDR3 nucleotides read TGTGCCAGCAGTGTCGCAGGGTCTGGAAACACCATATATTTT. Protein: CASSVAGSGNTIYF.

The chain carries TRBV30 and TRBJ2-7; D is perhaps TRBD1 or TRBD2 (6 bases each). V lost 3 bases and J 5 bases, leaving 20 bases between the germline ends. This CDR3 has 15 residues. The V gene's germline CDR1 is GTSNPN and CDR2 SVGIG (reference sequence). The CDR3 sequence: CAWSRQGGGGNEQYV. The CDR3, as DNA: TGTGCCTGGAGCCGCCAGGGAGGAGGGGGGAACGAGCAGTACGTC.

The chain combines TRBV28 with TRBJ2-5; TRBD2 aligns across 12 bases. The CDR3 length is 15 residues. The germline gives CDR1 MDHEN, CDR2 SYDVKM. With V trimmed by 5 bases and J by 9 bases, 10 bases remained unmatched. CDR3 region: CASSDGLAGFGAQYF. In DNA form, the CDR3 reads TGTGCCAGCAGTGACGGACTAGCGGGGTTCGGCGCCCAGTACTTC.

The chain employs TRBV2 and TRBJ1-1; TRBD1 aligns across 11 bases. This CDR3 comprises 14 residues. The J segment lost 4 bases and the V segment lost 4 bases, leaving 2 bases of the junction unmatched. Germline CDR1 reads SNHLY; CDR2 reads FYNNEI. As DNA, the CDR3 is TGTGCCAGCAGTGGGGGACAGGGGGGCACTGAAGCTTTCTTT. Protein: CASSGGQGGTEAFF.

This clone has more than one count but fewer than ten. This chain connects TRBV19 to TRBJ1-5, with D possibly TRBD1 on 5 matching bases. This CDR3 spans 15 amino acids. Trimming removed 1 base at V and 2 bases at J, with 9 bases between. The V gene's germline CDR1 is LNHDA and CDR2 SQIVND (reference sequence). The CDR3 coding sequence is TGTGCCAGTAGTATAGGGGGGGGACGCAATCAGCCCCAGCATTTT. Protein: CASSIGGGRNQPQHF.

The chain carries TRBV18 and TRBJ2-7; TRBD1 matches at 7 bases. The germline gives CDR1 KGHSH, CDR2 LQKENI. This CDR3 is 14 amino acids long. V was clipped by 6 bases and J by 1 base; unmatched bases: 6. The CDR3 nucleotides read TGTGCCAGCTCTGACAGGGATGGGTCCTACGAGCAGTACTTC. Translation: CASSDRDGSYEQYF.

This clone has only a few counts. The CDR3 loop reads CASSSTGTGSSYEQYF. CDR3 in DNA: TGTGCCAGTAGTAGTACCGGGACAGGGAGCTCCTACGAGCAGTACTTC. This chain links TRBV19 with TRBJ2-7, with 9 bases fitting TRBD1. The ends lost 4 bases at V and 0 bases at J; junction bases unmatched: 7. CDR3 size: 16 residues. CDR1 and CDR2 (germline): LNHDA, SQIVND (reference sequence).

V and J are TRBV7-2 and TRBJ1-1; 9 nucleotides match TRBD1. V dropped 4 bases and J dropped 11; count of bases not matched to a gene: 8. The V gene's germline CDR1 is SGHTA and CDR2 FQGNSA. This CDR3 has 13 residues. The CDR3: CASSSGTGRLAFF. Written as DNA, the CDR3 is TGTGCCAGCAGCTCCGGGACAGGGAGATTGGCTTTCTTT.

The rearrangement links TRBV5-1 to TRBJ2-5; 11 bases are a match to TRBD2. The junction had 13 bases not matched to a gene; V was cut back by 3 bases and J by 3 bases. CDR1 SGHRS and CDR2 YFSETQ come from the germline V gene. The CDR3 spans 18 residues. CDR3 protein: CASSSGLAVPRVKETQYF. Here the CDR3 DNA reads TGCGCCAGCAGCTCGGGACTAGCGGTGCCAAGGGTAAAAGAGACCCAGTACTTC.

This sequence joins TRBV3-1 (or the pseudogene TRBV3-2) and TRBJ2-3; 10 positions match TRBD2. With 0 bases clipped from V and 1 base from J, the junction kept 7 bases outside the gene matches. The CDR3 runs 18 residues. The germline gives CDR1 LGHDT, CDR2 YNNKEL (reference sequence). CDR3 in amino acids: CASSQDPPLAGGTDTQYF. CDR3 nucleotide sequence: TGTGCCAGCAGCCAAGACCCACCCCTAGCGGGGGGCACAGATACGCAGTATTTT.

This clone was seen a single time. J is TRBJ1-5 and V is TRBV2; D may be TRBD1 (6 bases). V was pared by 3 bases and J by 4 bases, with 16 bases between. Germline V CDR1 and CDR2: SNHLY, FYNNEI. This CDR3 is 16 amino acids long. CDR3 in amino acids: CASSEGGHRLNQPQHF. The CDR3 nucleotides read TGTGCCAGCAGTGAGGGGGGGCACCGGCTAAATCAGCCCCAGCATTTT.

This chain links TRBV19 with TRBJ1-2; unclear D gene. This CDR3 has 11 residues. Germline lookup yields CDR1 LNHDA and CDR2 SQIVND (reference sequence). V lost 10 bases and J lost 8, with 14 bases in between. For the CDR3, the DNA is TGTGCCACTAGGGAGGGTTGGGGCTACACCTTC. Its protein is CATREGWGYTF.

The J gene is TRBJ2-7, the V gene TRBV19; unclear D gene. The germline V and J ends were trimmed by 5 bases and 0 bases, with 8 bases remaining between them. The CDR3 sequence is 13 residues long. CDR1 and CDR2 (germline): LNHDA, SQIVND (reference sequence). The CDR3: CASSPRHSYEQYF. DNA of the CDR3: TGTGCCAGTAGTCCGAGACACTCCTACGAGCAGTACTTC. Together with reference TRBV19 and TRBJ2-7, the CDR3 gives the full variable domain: DGGITQSPKYLFRKEGQNVTLSCEQNLNHDAMYWYRQDPGQGLRLIYYSQIVNDFQKGDIAEGYSVSREKKESFPLTVTSAQKNPTAFYLCASSPRHSYEQYFGPGTRLTVT.

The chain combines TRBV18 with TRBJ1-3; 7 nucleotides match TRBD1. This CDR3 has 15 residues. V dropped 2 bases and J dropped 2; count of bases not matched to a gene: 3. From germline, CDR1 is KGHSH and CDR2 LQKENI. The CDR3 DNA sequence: TGTGCCAGCTCACCAACAGGGGAAACTGGAAACACCATATATTTT. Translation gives CASSPTGETGNTIYF.

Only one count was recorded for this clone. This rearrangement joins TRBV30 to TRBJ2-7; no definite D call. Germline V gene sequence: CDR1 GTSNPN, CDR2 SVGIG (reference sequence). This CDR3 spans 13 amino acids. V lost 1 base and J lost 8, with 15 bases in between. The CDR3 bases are TGTGCCTGGAGTGAGGCCCCCCAGACCCAGCAGTACTTC. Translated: CAWSEAPQTQQYF.